This T cell receptor beta chain was sequenced for a study of T cell responses to AZD1222 COVID-19 vaccine. This clone was seen just once. CDR3 size: 20 residues. Germline V CDR1 and CDR2: MDHEN, SYDVKM. Trimming stripped 0 bases from V and 2 bases from J, with 20 bases between. Some clones are missing from TCRdb's copy, which holds only in-frame ones; the method was immunoSEQ multiplex PCR. The sample holds about 100,000 clones, roughly 91% seen once. The clonotype originates from an adult in good health. The sample was peripheral blood, taken on day 0 of AZD1222 vaccination. The rearrangement joins TRBV28 to TRBJ2-6; no definite D call. The CDR3 coding sequence is TGTGCCAGCAGTTTATGCGGATGGGTTCCCTCCCGGGCTGGGGCCAACGTCCTGACTTTC. It codes for CASSLCGWVPSRAGANVLTF.